These 5 T cell receptor beta chains were sequenced from one sample in a study of T cells in Graves' hyperthyroidism and ophthalmopathy. Researchers took RNA transcripts and amplified the TCR beta CDR3 regions from them. HTBI primers were the set used in a first-round RT-PCR of the TCR CDR3. TCRdb re-called the multiplex PCR reads through MiXCR, storing one row per CDR3 protein. The sample holds around 480,000 distinct CDR3 sequences, approximately 15% seen once. The sample taken for sequencing was blood. The receptors were gathered from a woman younger than 30 with Graves' hyperthyroidism.

This clonotype was detected ten times or more. The chain employs TRBV30 and TRBJ1-2; D is possibly TRBD1 (5 bases). The V gene lost 0 bases and the J gene lost 9 bases, with 14 bases spanning the gap. Germline assignment: CDR1 GTSNPN and CDR2 SVGIG (reference sequence). The CDR3 is made up of 13 amino acids. CDR3 nucleotides: TGTGCCTGGAGTGTACGAGTGTTGGGGCGCTACACCTTC. Its translation: CAWSVRVLGRYTF.

The chain joins TRBV29-1 to TRBJ2-7; the D is unclear. Germline V lookup: CDR1 SQVTM, CDR2 ANQGSEA. The CDR3 spans 11 residues. V was pared by 4 bases and J by 5 bases, with 9 bases between. CDR3 sequence: CSVAVFDEQYV. CDR3 DNA sequence: TGCAGCGTTGCGGTGTTCGACGAGCAGTACGTC.

In this sample, this clonotype turned up once. The gene calls are TRBV11-3 and TRBJ2-7; D possibly matches TRBD1 or TRBD2 (5 bases each). Germline lookup yields CDR1 SGHNT and CDR2 YENEEA. V was pared by 1 base and J by 3 bases, with 13 bases between. The CDR3 is 15 amino acids. The CDR3 reads CASSLGFRESYEQYV. The CDR3, as DNA: TGTGCCAGCAGCTTAGGGTTCAGGGAGAGCTACGAGCAGTACGTC.

Remarks on this clonotype: This clone may be a read error of a much larger clone one base away. This rearrangement joins TRBV5-6 to TRBJ1-1, with D possibly being TRBD1 (6 bases). There are 16 residues in the CDR3. CDR1 and CDR2 (germline): SGHDT, YYEEEE. The CDR3 reads CASGFGWASTGSEAFF. The DNA for the CDR3 is TGTGCCAGCGGCTTCGGCTGGGCTAGCACAGGGTCTGAAGCTTTCTTT.

This clonotype appeared many times. CDR3 amino acids: CATSGGEAREQFF. The CDR3 nucleotides read TGTGCCACCAGTGGGGGTGAGGCCCGGGAGCAGTTCTTC. The chain employs TRBV24-1 and TRBJ2-1, with D unclear. CDR1 and CDR2 (germline): KGHDR, SFDVKD. V dropped 5 bases and J dropped 10 bases, with 14 bases sitting between them. The CDR3 loop spans 13 amino acids.